Described below is a single TCR beta chain sequence and its context. The data belong to a study of blood T cell repertoires in COVID-19. On the study more broadly: Researchers got acute and convalescent COVID-19 samples from the United States, Italy and Spain. In each case, the material was cDNA or gDNA derived from T cells, B-cell-depleted T cells, or PBMCs.

V shed 1 base, J shed 9 bases, and the junction held 4 bases outside the gene matches. The CDR3 runs 15 residues. Germline CDR1 reads SGHTA; CDR2 reads FQGNSA. Per the original data handling: Counts of nucleated cells, estimated from reference gene primer amplification, were obtained. Assay used: immunoSEQ multiplex PCR; TCRdb lists only in-frame clones, some missing. Clone size and the V and J calls come from that table; the DNA yielded D and trimming. Here the sample spans about 130,000 clones, over 70% being singletons. The gene calls are TRBV7-2 and TRBJ2-2; 11 bases fit TRBD2. This sequence was found in a human donor in a cohort sampled during active COVID-19. Sequences were obtained from peripheral blood. The DNA of the CDR3 is TGTGCCAGCAGCTTAGGACTAGCGGGGAGGAGGGAGCTGTTTTTT. Amino acid sequence: CASSLGLAGRRELFF.